This TCR beta chain was profiled in a study of blood T cell repertoires in COVID-19. Overall study context: There were acute and convalescent COVID-19 samples, and they came from the United States, Italy and Spain.

Trimming removed 6 bases from V and 12 bases from J, with 20 bases in between. This CDR3 is 13 amino acids long. In germline, CDR1 is LGHNT, CDR2 FRNRAP. Authors' processing steps: Quantification of nucleated cells was approximated via reference gene primer amplification. TCRdb's copy holds only in-frame clones and misses some; the assay was immunoSEQ multiplex PCR. V and J calls and clone size are given by that table; D and trimming were obtained from the DNA. The table has about 66,000 clones, about 88% seen once. V gene TRBV12-5 combines with J gene TRBJ1-2; tentatively, D is TRBD1 (5 bases). The origin of this receptor is a man in his sixties or seventies with acute or convalescent COVID-19. The sequenced material came from peripheral blood. The CDR3 loop reads CASGRGLLLWNTF. In DNA form, the CDR3 reads TGTGCTAGTGGGAGGGGACTTCTTCTATGGAACACCTTC.